The subject of this entry is one T cell receptor (beta chain). Its antigen is currently unknown. The sequenced template was cDNA made from the entire isolated RNA. Measured with immunoSEQ multiplex PCR; TCRdb has only the in-frame clones, and not every one. The table includes 150,000 to 190,000 clones, about 8.1% detected once. Per germline, CDR1 SGHTA and CDR2 FQGNSA. The CDR3 contains 16 residues. The V segment lost 5 bases and the J segment 0 bases; nucleotides outside the gene matches: 10. The data originate from a study of beta chain features in type 1 diabetes. Overall study findings and caveats: Type 1 diabetes patients had VDJ junctions that carried fewer insertions and more deletions. Moderate yet significant TCRB CDR3 shortening was seen in Type 1 diabetes patients in all four CD4+ subsets.

Purity (above 98%) was reached by all sorted populations. The sequence was collected from a young man in good health. The V gene is TRBV7-2, the J gene TRBJ2-7, with 7 bases matching TRBD1. The sequenced sample consisted of central memory CD4+ T cells from blood. The CDR3 region has the DNA TGTGCCAGCAGCCCCGGGACAGCCCTGAACTCCTACGAGCAGTACTTC. This codes for CASSPGTALNSYEQYF.